This T cell receptor (beta chain) was recorded in a study of blood T cell repertoires in COVID-19. Turning to the study itself: The origin of the acute and convalescent COVID-19 samples was the United States, Italy and Spain. Sample material is recorded as cDNA or gDNA derived from T cells, B-cell-depleted T cells, or PBMCs.

Unmatched junction bases numbered 3, after V lost 4 bases and J lost 2 bases. Germline CDR1 SGHRS, CDR2 YFSETQ. This CDR3 spans 14 amino acids. In the original workflow: Amplification from reference gene primers served as the basis for estimated nucleated cell counts. Sequenced by immunoSEQ multiplex PCR; TCRdb stores in-frame clones only, minus some. For V, J and clone size, that table is used; D and trimming come from the DNA. The table lists 250,000 to 300,000 clones, approximately 90% of them singletons, with 0.75% to 1% in the top ten. The chain recombines TRBV5-1 with TRBJ2-3; 8 nucleotides line up with TRBD1. Source material: peripheral blood. The source is a woman between 40 and 55 years old who had recovered from COVID-19. This CDR3 is CASSLGQATDTQYF. The DNA for the CDR3 is TGCGCCAGCAGCCTGGGACAGGCCACAGATACGCAGTATTTT.